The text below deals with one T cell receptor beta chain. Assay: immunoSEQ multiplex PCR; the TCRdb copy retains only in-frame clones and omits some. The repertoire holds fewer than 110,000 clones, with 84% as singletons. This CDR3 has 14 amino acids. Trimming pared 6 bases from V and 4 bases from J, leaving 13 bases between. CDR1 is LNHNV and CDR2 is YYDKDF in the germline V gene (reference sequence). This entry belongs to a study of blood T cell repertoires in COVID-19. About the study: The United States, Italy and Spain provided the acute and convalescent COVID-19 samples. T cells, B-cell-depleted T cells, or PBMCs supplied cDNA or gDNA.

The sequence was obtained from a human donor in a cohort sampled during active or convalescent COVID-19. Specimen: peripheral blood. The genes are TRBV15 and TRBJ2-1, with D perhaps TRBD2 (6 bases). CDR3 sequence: CATSSDLAYNEQFF. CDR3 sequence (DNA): TGTGCCACCAGTTCCGACCTAGCGTACAATGAGCAGTTCTTC.